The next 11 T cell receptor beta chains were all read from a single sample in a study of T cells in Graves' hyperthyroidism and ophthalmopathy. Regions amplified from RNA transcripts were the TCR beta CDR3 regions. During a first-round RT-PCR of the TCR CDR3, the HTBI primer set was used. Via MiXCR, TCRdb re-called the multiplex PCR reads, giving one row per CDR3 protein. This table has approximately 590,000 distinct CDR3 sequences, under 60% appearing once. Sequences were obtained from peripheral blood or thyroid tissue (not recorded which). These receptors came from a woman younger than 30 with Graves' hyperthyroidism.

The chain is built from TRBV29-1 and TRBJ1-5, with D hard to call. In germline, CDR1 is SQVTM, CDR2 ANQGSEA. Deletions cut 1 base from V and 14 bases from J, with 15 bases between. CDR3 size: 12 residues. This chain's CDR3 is CSVEAGGRSEHF. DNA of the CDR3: TGCAGCGTTGAAGCGGGAGGGCGATCCGAGCATTTT. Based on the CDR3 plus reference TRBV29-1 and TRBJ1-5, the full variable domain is SAVISQKPSRDICQRGTSLTIQCQVDSQVTMMFWYRQQPGQSLTLIATANQGSEATYESGFVIDKFPISRPNLTFSTLTVSNMSPEDSSIYLCSVEAGGRSEHFGDGTRLSIL.

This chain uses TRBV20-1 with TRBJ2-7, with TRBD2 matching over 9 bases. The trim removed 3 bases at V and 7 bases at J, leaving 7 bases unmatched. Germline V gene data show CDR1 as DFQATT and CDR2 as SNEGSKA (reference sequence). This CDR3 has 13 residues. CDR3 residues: CSASIAGAGEQYF. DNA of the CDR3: TGCAGTGCTAGCATAGCGGGAGCGGGAGAGCAGTACTTC.

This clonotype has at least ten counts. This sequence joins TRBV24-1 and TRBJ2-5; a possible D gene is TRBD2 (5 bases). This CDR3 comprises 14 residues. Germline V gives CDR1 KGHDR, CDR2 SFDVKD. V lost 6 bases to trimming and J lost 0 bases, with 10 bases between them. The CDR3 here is CATSSEGNQETQYF. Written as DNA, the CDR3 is TGTGCCACCAGTTCTGAGGGAAACCAAGAGACCCAGTACTTC.

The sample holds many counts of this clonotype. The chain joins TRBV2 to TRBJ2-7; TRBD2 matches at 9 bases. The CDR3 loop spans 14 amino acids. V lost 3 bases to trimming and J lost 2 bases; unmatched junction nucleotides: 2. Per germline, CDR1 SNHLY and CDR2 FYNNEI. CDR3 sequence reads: CASSDPSGTYEQYF. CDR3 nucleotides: TGTGCCAGCAGTGATCCTAGCGGGACCTACGAGCAGTACTTC.

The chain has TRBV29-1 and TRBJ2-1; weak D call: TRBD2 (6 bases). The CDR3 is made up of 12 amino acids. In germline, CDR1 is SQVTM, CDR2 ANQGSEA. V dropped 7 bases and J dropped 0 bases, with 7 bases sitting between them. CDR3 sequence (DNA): TGCAGCGCCGGGAGCTCCTACAATGAGCAGTTCTTC. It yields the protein CSAGSSYNEQFF.

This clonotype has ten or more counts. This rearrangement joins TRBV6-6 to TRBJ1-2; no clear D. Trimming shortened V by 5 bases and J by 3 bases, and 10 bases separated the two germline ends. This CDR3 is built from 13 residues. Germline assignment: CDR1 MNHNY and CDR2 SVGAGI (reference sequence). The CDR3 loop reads CASSRVADYGYTF. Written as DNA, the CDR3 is TGTGCCAGCAGTAGGGTCGCGGACTATGGCTACACCTTC.

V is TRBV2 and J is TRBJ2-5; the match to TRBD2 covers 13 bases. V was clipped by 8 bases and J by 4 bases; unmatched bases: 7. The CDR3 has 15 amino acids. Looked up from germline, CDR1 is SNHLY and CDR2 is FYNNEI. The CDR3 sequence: CASGLAGAGGETQYF. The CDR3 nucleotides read TGTGCCAGCGGACTAGCGGGAGCCGGCGGAGAGACCCAGTACTTC.

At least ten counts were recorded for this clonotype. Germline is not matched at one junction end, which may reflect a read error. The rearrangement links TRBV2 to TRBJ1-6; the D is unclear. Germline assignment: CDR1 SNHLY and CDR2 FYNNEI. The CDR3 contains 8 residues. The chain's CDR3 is CASSDLRF. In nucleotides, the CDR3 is TGTGCCAGCAGTGACCTCCGCTTT.

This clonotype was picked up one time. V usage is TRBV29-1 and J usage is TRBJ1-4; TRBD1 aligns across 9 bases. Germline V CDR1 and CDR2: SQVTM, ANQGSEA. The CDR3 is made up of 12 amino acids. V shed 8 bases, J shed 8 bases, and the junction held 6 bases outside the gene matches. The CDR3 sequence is CSLRQGGEKLFF. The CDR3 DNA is TGCAGCTTACGACAGGGGGGGGAAAAACTGTTTTTT. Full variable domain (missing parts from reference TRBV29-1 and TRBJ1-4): SAVISQKPSRDICQRGTSLTIQCQVDSQVTMMFWYRQQPGQSLTLIATANQGSEATYESGFVIDKFPISRPNLTFSTLTVSNMSPEDSSIYLCSLRQGGEKLFFGSGTQLSVL.

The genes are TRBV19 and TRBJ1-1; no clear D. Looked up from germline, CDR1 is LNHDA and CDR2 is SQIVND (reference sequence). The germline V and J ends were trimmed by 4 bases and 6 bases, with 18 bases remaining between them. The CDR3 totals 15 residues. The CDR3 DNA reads TGTGCCAGTAGTAGTCGGACCCTTCGGAGCCCTGAAGCTTTCTTT. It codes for CASSSRTLRSPEAFF.

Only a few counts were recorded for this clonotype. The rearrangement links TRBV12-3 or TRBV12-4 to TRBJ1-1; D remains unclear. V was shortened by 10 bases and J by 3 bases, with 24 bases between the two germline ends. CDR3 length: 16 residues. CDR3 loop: CATRCKAGRMDTEAFF. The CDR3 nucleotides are TGTGCCACCAGGTGTAAGGCAGGTCGGATGGACACTGAAGCTTTCTTT.